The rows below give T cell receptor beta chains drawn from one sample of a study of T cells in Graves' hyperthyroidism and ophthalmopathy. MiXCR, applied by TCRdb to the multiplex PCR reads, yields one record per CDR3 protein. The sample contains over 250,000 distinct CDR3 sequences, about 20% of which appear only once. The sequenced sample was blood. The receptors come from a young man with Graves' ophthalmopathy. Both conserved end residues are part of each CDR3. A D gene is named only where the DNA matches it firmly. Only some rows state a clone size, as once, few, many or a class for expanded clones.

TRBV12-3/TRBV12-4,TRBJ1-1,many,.,CASSPWEDEAFF,TGTGCCAGCAGCCCCTGGGAAGATGAAGCTTTCTTT
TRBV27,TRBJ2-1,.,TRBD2,CASRSSGRGYNEQFF,TGTGCCAGCAGGTCTAGCGGGAGGGGTTACAATGAGCAGTTCTTC
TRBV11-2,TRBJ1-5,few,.,CASSLAPDSNQPQHF,TGTGCCAGCAGCTTAGCCCCGGACAGCAATCAGCCCCAGCATTTT
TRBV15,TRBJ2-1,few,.,CATSRPPLGLNEQFF,TGTGCCACCAGCAGGCCACCCTTGGGCCTCAATGAGCAGTTCTTC
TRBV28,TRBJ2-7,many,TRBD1,CASSSSQGMSYEQYF,TGTGCCAGCAGTTCATCACAGGGGATGTCCTACGAGCAGTACTTC
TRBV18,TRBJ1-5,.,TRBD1,CASTQGAGNQPQHF,TGTGCCAGCACCCAGGGGGCTGGCAATCAGCCCCAGCATTTT
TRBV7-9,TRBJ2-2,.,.,CASSLRSGELFF,TGTGCCAGCAGCTTGAGGAGCGGGGAGCTGTTTTTT
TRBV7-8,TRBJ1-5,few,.,CASSLAVLGIQPQHF,TGTGCCAGCAGCTTAGCGGTTTTGGGAATCCAGCCCCAGCATTTT
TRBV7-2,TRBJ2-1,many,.,CASSPPADNEQFF,TGTGCCAGCAGCCCCCCAGCGGACAATGAGCAGTTCTTC
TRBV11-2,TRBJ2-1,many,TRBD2,CASSPLAGEGNEQFF,TGTGCCAGCAGCCCGCTAGCGGGAGAGGGCAATGAGCAGTTCTTC
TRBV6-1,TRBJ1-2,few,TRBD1,CASSPNTGGGGYTF,TGTGCCAGCAGCCCAAATACAGGGGGCGGTGGCTACACCTTC
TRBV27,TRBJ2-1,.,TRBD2,CASSLGLAGPGEQFF,TGTGCCAGCAGTCTAGGACTAGCGGGTCCGGGGGAGCAGTTCTTC
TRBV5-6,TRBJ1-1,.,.,CASSLLLQIEAFF,TGTGCCAGCAGTTTATTGCTTCAGATCGAAGCTTTCTTT
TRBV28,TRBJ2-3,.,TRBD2,CASTPLSTGGPGDTQYF,TGTGCCAGCACCCCTTTATCGACGGGAGGGCCGGGAGATACGCAGTATTTT
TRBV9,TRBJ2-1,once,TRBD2,CASSVNSGRRGEQFF,TGTGCCAGCAGCGTAAATAGCGGGAGAAGGGGTGAGCAGTTCTTC
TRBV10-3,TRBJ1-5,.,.,CAISVGISNQPQHF,TGTGCCATCAGTGTTGGTATTAGCAATCAGCCCCAGCATTTT
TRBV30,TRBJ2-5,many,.,CAWRLSETQYF,TGTGCCTGGAGGTTGTCGGAGACCCAGTACTTC
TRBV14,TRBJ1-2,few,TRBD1,CASSQDLGQGGDYGYTF,TGTGCCAGCAGCCAAGATCTCGGACAGGGAGGCGACTATGGCTACACCTTC
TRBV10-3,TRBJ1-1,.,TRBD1,CAIRTTGDNTEAFF,TGTGCCATCAGAACGACAGGGGACAACACTGAAGCTTTCTTT
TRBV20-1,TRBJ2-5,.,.,CSTIWPYETQYF,TGCAGTACTATTTGGCCCTATGAGACCCAGTACTTC
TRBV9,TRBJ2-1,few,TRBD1,CASDRGGNEQFF,TGTGCCAGCGACAGGGGCGGGAATGAGCAGTTCTTC
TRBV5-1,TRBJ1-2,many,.,CASKLAGSYGYTF,TGCGCCAGCAAGTTGGCAGGGTCCTATGGCTACACCTTC
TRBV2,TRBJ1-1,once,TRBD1,CASTQDRDTEAFF,TGTGCCAGCACACAAGACAGGGACACTGAAGCTTTCTTT
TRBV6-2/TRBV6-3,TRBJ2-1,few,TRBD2,CASSTLRLAGAYNEQFF,TGTGCCAGCAGTACCCTTCGACTAGCGGGAGCCTACAATGAGCAGTTCTTC
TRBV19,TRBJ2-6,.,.,CASSTSGLFSGANVLTF,TGTGCCAGTAGTACCTCCGGACTCTTCTCTGGGGCCAACGTCCTGACTTTC
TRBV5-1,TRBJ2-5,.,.,CASSLTSPQETQYF,TGCGCCAGCAGCTTGACCTCGCCCCAAGAGACCCAGTACTTC
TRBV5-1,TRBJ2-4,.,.,CASSLSRAINIQYF,TGCGCCAGCAGCTTGTCCCGGGCCATAAACATTCAGTACTTC
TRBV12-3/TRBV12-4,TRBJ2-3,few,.,CASSIRRPVADTDTQYF,TGTGCCAGCAGCATTAGGAGACCCGTAGCGGACACAGATACGCAGTATTTT
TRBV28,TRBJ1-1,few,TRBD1,CASHITGGWVTEAFF,TGTGCCAGCCACATCACAGGGGGCTGGGTAACTGAAGCTTTCTTT
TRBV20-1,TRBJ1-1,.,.,CSARDPTHGARVNTEAFF,TGCAGTGCTAGAGATCCGACCCATGGGGCCAGGGTCAACACTGAAGCTTTCTTT
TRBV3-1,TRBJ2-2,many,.,CASSQAPGGRRTGELFF,TGTGCCAGCAGCCAAGCCCCAGGGGGGCGTCGGACCGGGGAGCTGTTTTTT
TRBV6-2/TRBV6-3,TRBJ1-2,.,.,CAISANEKDGYTF,TGTGCCATCAGTGCCAACGAAAAGGATGGCTACACCTTC
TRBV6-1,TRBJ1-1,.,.,CASTGGRAGLTEAFF,TGTGCCAGCACTGGGGGGAGGGCAGGGCTCACTGAAGCTTTCTTT
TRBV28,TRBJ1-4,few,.,CASSRGGFPEKLFF,TGTGCCAGCAGTCGGGGTGGGTTTCCTGAAAAACTGTTTTTT
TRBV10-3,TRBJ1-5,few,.,CAISEGMVGQPQHF,TGTGCCATCAGTGAGGGTATGGTCGGTCAGCCCCAGCATTTT
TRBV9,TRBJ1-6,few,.,CASSVGDSDSPLHF,TGTGCCAGCAGCGTAGGCGACTCGGATTCACCCCTCCACTTT
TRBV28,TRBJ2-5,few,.,CASSSRGLAQETQYF,TGTGCCAGCAGTTCGAGGGGGCTAGCGCAAGAGACCCAGTACTTC
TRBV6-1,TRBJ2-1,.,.,CASSGGATNEQFF,TGTGCCAGCAGTGGGGGGGCGACGAATGAGCAGTTCTTC
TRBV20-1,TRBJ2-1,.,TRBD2,CSATGTSGPWGSDNEQFF,TGCAGTGCTACCGGGACTAGCGGGCCATGGGGGTCGGACAATGAGCAGTTCTTC
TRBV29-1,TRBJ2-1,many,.,CTGVESVGNEQFF,TGCACCGGAGTGGAGTCGGTCGGGAATGAGCAGTTCTTC
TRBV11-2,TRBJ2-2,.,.,CASSLGATVIGELFF,TGTGCCAGCAGCTTAGGGGCTACAGTTATCGGGGAGCTGTTTTTT
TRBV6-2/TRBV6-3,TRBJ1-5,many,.,CASSRKTKDSPNQPQHF,TGTGCCAGCAGCAGGAAGACAAAGGACAGCCCCAATCAGCCCCAGCATTTT